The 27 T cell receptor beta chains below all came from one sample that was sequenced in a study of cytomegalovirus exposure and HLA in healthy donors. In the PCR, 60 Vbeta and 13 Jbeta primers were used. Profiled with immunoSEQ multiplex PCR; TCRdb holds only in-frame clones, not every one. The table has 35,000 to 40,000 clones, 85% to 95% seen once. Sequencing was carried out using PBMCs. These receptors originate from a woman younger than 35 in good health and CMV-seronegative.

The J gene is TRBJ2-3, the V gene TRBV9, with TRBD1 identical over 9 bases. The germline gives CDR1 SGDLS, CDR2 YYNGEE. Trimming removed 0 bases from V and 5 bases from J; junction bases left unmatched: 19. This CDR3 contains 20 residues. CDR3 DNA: TGTGCCAGCAGCGTAGGACGAGGAGGAACCGGGACAGGGTTACAAGATACGCAGTATTTT. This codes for CASSVGRGGTGTGLQDTQYF.

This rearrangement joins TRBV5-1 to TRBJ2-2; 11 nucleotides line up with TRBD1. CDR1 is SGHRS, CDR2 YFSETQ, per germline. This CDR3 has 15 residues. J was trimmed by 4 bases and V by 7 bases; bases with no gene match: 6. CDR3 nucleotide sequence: TGCGCCAGCGAAGGACAGGGGGCTCCCACCGGGGAGCTGTTTTTT. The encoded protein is CASEGQGAPTGELFF.

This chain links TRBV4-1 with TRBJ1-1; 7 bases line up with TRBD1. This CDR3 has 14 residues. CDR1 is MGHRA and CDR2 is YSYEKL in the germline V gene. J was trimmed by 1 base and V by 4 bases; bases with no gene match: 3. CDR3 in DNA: TGCGCCAGCAGCCCCAGACAGGGGAACACTGAAGCTTTCTTT. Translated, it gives CASSPRQGNTEAFF.

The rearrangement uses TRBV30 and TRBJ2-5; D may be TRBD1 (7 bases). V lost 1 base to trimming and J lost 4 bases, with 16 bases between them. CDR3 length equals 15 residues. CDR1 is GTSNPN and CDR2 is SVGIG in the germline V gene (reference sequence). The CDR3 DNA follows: TGTGCCTGGAGTGGGGGGGAGACAGGGTTAGAGACCCAGTACTTC. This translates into CAWSGGETGLETQYF.

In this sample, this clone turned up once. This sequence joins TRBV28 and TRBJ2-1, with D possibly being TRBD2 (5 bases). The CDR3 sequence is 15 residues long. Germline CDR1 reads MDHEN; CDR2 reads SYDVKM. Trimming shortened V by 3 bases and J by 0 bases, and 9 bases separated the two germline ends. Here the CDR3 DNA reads TGTGCCAGCAGTTTGAGCGGAAGCTCCTACAATGAGCAGTTCTTC. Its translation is CASSLSGSSYNEQFF. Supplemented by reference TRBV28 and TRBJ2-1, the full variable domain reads DVKVTQSSRYLVKRTGEKVFLECVQDMDHENMFWYRQDPGLGLRLIYFSYDVKMKEKGDIPEGYSVSREKKERFSLILESASTNQTSMYLCASSLSGSSYNEQFFGPGTRLTVL.

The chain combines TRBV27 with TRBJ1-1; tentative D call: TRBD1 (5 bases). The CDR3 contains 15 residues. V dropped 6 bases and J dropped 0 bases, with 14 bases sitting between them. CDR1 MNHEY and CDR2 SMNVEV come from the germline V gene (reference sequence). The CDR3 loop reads CASRTQESMNTEAFF. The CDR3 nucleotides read TGTGCCAGCAGGACACAGGAGTCCATGAACACTGAAGCTTTCTTT.

The CDR3 nucleotides are TGTGCCAGCAGTTTTAGTGAGCAGTTCTTC. Translating gives CASSFSEQFF. The chain recombines TRBV28 with TRBJ2-1; D gene uncertain. The germline gives CDR1 MDHEN, CDR2 SYDVKM. This CDR3 contains 10 residues. Trimming cost V 3 bases and J 9 bases, with 3 bases left between them.

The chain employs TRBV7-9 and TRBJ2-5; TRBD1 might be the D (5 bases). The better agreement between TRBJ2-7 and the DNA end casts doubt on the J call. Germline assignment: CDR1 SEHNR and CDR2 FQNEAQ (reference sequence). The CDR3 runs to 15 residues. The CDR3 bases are TGTGCCAGCAGCTATGGGGTGGACAACTCCTACGAGCAGTACTTC. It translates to CASSYGVDNSYEQYF.

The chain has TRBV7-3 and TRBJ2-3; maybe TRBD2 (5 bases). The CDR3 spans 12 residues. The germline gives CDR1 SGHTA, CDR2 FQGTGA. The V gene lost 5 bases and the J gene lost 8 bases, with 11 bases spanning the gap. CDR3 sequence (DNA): TGTGCCAGCAGCCGGGCGGGCGGTACGCAGTATTTT. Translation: CASSRAGGTQYF.

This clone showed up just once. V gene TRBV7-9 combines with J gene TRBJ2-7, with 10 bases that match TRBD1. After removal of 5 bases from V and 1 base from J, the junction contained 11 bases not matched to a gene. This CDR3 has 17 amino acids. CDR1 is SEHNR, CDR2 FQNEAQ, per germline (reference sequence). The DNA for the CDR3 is TGTGCCAGCAGCGACCCCCAGACAGGGGGCGCTTCCTACGAGCAGTACTTC. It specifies CASSDPQTGGASYEQYF.

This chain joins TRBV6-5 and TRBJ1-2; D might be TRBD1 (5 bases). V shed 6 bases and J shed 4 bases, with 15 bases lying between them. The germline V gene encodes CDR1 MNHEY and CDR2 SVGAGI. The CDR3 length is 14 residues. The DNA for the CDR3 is TGTGCCAGCAGGGAAACGGGGGAGAGCTATGGCTACACCTTC. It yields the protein CASRETGESYGYTF.

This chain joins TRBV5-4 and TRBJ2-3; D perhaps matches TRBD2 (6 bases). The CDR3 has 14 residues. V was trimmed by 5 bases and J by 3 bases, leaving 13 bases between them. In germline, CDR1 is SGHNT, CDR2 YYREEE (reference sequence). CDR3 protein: CASSEGGRTDTQYF. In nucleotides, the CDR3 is TGTGCCAGCAGTGAGGGAGGTCGGACAGATACGCAGTATTTT.

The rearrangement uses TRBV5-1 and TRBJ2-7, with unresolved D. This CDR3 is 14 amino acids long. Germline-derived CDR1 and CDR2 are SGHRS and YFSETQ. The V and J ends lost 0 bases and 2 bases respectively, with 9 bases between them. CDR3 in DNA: TGCGCCAGCAGCTTGGGCCTCTACCCCTACGAGCAGTACTTC. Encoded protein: CASSLGLYPYEQYF.

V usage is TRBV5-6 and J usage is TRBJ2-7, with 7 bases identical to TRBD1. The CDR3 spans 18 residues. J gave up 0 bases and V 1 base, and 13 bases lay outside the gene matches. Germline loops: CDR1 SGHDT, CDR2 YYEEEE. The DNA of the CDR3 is TGTGCCAGCAGCTTGTTTGTCTTAGGGACAGCGAACTCCTACGAGCAGTACTTC. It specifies CASSLFVLGTANSYEQYF.

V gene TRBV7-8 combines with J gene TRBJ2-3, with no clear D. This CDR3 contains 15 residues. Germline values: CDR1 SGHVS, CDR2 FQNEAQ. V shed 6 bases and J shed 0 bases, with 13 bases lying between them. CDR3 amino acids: CASSPTQYSTDTQYF. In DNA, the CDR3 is TGTGCCAGCAGTCCCACACAATACAGCACAGATACGCAGTATTTT.

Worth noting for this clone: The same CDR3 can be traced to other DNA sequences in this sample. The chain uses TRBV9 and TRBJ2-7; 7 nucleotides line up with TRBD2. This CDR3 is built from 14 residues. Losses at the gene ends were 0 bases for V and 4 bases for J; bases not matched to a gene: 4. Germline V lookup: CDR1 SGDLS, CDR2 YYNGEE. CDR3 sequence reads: CASSVGEGGYEQYF. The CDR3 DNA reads TGTGCCAGCAGCGTAGGGGAGGGAGGGTACGAGCAGTACTTC. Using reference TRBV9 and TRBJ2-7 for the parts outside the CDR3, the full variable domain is DSGVTQTPKHLITATGQRVTLRCSPRSGDLSVYWYQQSLDQGLQFLIQYYNGEERAKGNILERFSAQQFPDLHSELNLSSLELGDSALYFCASSVGEGGYEQYFGPGTRLTVT.

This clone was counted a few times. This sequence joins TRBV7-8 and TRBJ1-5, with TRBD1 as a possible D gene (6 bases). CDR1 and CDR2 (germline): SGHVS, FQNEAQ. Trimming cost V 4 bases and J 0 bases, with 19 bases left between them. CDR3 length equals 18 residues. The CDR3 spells CASSSWGRGRGSNQPQHF. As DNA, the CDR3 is TGTGCCAGCAGCTCATGGGGCAGGGGAAGGGGTAGCAATCAGCCCCAGCATTTT.

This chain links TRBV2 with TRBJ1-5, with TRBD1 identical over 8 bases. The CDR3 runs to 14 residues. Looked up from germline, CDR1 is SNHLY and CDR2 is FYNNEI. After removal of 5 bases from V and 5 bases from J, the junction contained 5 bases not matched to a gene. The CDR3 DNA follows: TGTGCCAGCAGTTCCGACAGGGGCGATCAGCCCCAGCATTTT. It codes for CASSSDRGDQPQHF.

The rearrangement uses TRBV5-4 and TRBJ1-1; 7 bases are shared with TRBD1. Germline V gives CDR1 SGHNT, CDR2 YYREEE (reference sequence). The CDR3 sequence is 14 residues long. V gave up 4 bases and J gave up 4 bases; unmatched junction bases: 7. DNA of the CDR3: TGTGCCAGCAGCGAGGGGGCCCGGGGCACTGAAGCTTTCTTT. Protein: CASSEGARGTEAFF.

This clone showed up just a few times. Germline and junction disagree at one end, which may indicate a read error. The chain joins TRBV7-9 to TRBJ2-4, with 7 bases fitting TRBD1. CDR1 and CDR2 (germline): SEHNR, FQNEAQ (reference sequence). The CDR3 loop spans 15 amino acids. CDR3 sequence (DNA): TGTTCCAGCAGCCGACAGGGAGAAGCCAAAAACATTCAGTACTTC. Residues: CSSSRQGEAKNIQYF.

CDR3 sequence (DNA): TGTGCCAGTAGCTCTACCCCGTATCAATCCTACGAGCAGTACTTC. This gives the protein CASSSTPYQSYEQYF. The gene calls are TRBV19 and TRBJ2-7, with D hard to call. The germline V gene has CDR1 LNHDA and CDR2 SQIVND (reference sequence). Trimming cost V 6 bases and J 1 base, with 16 bases left between them. This CDR3 contains 15 residues.

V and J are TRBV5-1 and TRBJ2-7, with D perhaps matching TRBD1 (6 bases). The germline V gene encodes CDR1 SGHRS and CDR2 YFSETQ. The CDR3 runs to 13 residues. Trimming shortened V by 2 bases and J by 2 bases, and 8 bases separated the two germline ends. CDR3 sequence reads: CASSLQGTYEQYF. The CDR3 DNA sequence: TGCGCCAGCAGCTTACAGGGAACCTACGAGCAGTACTTC.

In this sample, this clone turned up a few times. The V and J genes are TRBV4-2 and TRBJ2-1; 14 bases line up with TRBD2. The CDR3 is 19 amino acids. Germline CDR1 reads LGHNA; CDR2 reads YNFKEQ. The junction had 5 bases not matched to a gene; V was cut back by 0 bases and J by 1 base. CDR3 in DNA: TGTGCCAGCAGCCAAGATGGACTAGCGGGAGGTGTATCCTACAATGAGCAGTTCTTC. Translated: CASSQDGLAGGVSYNEQFF.

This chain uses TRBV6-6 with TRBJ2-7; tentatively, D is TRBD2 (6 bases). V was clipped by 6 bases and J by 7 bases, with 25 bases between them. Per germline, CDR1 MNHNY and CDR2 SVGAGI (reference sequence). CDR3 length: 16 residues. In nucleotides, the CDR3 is TGTGCCAGCAGCAACGACCGGGACTCAAAAGGGAGGGAGCAGTACTTC. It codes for CASSNDRDSKGREQYF.

The CDR3 sequence is CASSLVSRLAGEGNEQFF. CDR3 nucleotide sequence: TGTGCCAGCAGTTTAGTAAGTAGACTAGCGGGAGAGGGCAATGAGCAGTTCTTC. V is TRBV27 and J is TRBJ2-1; 12 positions match TRBD2. The CDR3 contains 18 residues. Germline V gene sequence: CDR1 MNHEY, CDR2 SMNVEV (reference sequence). V shed 2 bases, J shed 6 bases, and the junction held 11 bases outside the gene matches.

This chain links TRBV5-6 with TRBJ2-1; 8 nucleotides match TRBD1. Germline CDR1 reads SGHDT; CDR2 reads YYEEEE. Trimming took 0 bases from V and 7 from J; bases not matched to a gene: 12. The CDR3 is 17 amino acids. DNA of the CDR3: TGTGCCAGCAGCTTGGGACCAGGGGGCTCCTTAGAGAATGAGCAGTTCTTC. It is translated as CASSLGPGGSLENEQFF.

CDR3 region: CASSPGGTEAFF. The CDR3 coding sequence is TGTGCCAGCAGCCCCGGGGGCACTGAAGCTTTCTTT. The genes are TRBV7-9 and TRBJ1-1; TRBD1 might be the D (5 bases). Trimming left V 5 bases short and J 4 bases short, with 8 bases between. The V gene's germline CDR1 is SEHNR and CDR2 FQNEAQ (reference sequence). This CDR3 spans 12 amino acids.